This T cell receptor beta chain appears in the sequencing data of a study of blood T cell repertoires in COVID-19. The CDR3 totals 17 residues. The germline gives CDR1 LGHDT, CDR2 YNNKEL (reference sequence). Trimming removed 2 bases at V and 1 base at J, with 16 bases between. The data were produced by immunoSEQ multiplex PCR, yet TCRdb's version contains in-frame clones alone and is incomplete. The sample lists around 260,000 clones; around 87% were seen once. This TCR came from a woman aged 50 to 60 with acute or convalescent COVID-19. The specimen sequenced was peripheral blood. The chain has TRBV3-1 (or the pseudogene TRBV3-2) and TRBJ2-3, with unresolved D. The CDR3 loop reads CASSQPKRFLGTDTQYF. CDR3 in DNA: TGTGCCAGCAGCCAACCCAAAAGGTTCCTAGGCACAGATACGCAGTATTTT.